This is a list of T cell receptor beta chains from one sample in a study of blood T cell repertoires in COVID-19. Profiling relied on immunoSEQ multiplex PCR, and the TCRdb table lists in-frame clones only, not all of them. The sample has some 54,000 clones, roughly 86% seen once; the top ten hold more than 7%. Sequencing was carried out using peripheral blood. The receptors were gathered from a man older than 75 with active or convalescent COVID-19. Each CDR3 is given with its conserved first and last residue. Each record gives: V gene, CDR3 protein.

v_call: TRBV10-3; cdr3_aa: CAISESGAETDTQYF
v_call: TRBV5-6; cdr3_aa: CASSSGQGYNSPLHF
v_call: TRBV6-5; cdr3_aa: CASSYGTRMAHNEQFF
v_call: TRBV18; cdr3_aa: CASSPPVGGITDTQYF
v_call: TRBV5-1; cdr3_aa: CASSLVTGSNIQYF
v_call: TRBV4-1; cdr3_aa: CASSQVGTATYNEQFF
v_call: TRBV7-6; cdr3_aa: CASTIVGGGASGHNEQFF
v_call: TRBV4-3; cdr3_aa: CASRIKRTGDTEAFF
v_call: TRBV4-2; cdr3_aa: CASSQDQLQPQHF
v_call: TRBV14; cdr3_aa: CASSQMLAGYNEQFF
v_call: TRBV3-1/TRBV3-2; cdr3_aa: CASRHRGFFPYEQYF
v_call: TRBV10-3; cdr3_aa: CAISPGQGTGGTDTQYF